Listed here are 9 T cell receptor beta chains from one sample, sequenced in a study of long-term antiretroviral therapy in people with HIV. immunoSEQ v3.0 was run at survey level. Assay: immunoSEQ multiplex PCR; the TCRdb copy retains only in-frame clones and omits some. The sample consists of some 30,000 clones, roughly 87% of them appearing once. The sequencing here drew on unsorted PBMCs, taken 1.1 years after starting antiretroviral therapy. Receptor source: a man aged 18 to 30 with HIV.

This rearrangement joins TRBV7-3 to TRBJ2-1; TRBD1 might be the D (6 bases). Germline V gene sequence: CDR1 SGHTA, CDR2 FQGTGA. Trimming took 3 bases from V and 4 from J, leaving 13 bases between them. The CDR3 runs 15 residues. The CDR3: CASSFGYRVYNEQFF. The CDR3 DNA follows: TGTGCCAGCAGCTTCGGGTACAGGGTTTACAATGAGCAGTTCTTC.

The V and J genes are TRBV6-5 and TRBJ2-5, with a possible D match to TRBD1 (5 bases). Looked up from germline, CDR1 is MNHEY and CDR2 is SVGAGI. The CDR3 has 13 amino acids. Trimming took off 6 bases at V and 1 base at J, with 9 bases between the two ends. CDR3 sequence reads: CASSRTSQETQYF. In DNA, the CDR3 is TGTGCCAGCAGCCGGACATCCCAAGAGACCCAGTACTTC.

The CDR3 region is CASSLSTESDGYTF. CDR3 DNA sequence: TGTGCCAGCAGTTTATCGACAGAGTCAGATGGCTACACCTTC. This chain uses TRBV27 with TRBJ1-2, with D tentatively TRBD1 (5 bases). The CDR3 runs to 14 residues. Looked up from germline, CDR1 is MNHEY and CDR2 is SMNVEV (reference sequence). Trimming took 0 bases from V and 6 from J, leaving 11 bases between them.

The rearrangement joins TRBV7-9 to TRBJ1-1; D ambiguous. The CDR3 consists of 13 residues. The V end was cut by 2 bases, the J end by 2 bases, with 6 bases between. CDR1 is SEHNR, CDR2 FQNEAQ, per germline (reference sequence). CDR3 region: CASSLRANTEAFF. The CDR3 coding sequence is TGTGCCAGCAGCTTACGGGCAAACACTGAAGCTTTCTTT.

V usage is TRBV12-5 and J usage is TRBJ1-3; 10 bases agree with TRBD1. CDR3 length: 17 residues. The V gene end was trimmed by 7 bases and the J gene end by 0 bases; junction bases not matched to a gene: 9. Looked up from germline, CDR1 is LGHNT and CDR2 is FRNRAP. The DNA for the CDR3 is TGTGCTAGTGCCGAGACCGGGACAGGGGCCTCTGGAAACACCATATATTTT. Translation: CASAETGTGASGNTIYF.

The rearrangement joins TRBV2 to TRBJ2-7; 9 nucleotides align to TRBD1. J was trimmed by 3 bases and V by 7 bases; bases with no gene match: 7. The CDR3 is 14 amino acids. Germline V gene sequence: CDR1 SNHLY, CDR2 FYNNEI. CDR3 bases: TGTGCCAGCACCGTACAGGGGGCTCTCTACGAGCAGTACTTC. This translates into CASTVQGALYEQYF.

The V and J genes are TRBV30 and TRBJ2-1; 12 nucleotides match TRBD2. The CDR3 contains 14 residues. Germline assignment: CDR1 GTSNPN and CDR2 SVGIG (reference sequence). With 1 base clipped from V and 6 bases from J, the junction kept 1 base outside the gene matches. This CDR3 reads CAWSGLAGVNEQFF. CDR3 bases: TGTGCCTGGAGTGGACTAGCGGGAGTCAATGAGCAGTTCTTC. Variable domain in full (rest from reference TRBV30 and TRBJ2-1): SQTIHQWPATLVQPVGSPLSLECTVEGTSNPNLYWYRQAAGRGLQLLFYSVGIGQISSEVPQNLSASRPQDRQFILSSKKLLLSDSGFYLCAWSGLAGVNEQFFGPGTRLTVL.

This sequence joins TRBV28 and TRBJ2-2, with a possible D match to TRBD2 (5 bases). Trimming pared 7 bases from V and 6 bases from J, leaving 15 bases between. CDR3 length: 14 amino acids. Per the germline V gene, CDR1 is MDHEN and CDR2 is SYDVKM. CDR3 nucleotide sequence: TGTGCCAGCAACTTCCCGGGAACACCCGGGGAGCTGTTTTTT. It encodes CASNFPGTPGELFF.

The chain joins TRBV9 to TRBJ1-3; D possibly corresponds to TRBD1 (5 bases). The V gene lost 4 bases and the J gene lost 5 bases, with 16 bases spanning the gap. The germline gives CDR1 SGDLS, CDR2 YYNGEE. The CDR3 has 15 amino acids. CDR3 sequence: CASSKEGTERNTIYF. Here the CDR3 DNA reads TGTGCCAGCAGCAAAGAGGGGACCGAAAGAAACACCATATATTTT. The variable domain in full, completed from reference TRBV9 and TRBJ1-3, reads DSGVTQTPKHLITATGQRVTLRCSPRSGDLSVYWYQQSLDQGLQFLIQYYNGEERAKGNILERFSAQQFPDLHSELNLSSLELGDSALYFCASSKEGTERNTIYFGEGSWLTVV.